The 23 T cell receptor beta chains below were found in one sample sequenced in a study of T cells in women clearing cervical HPV infection. Assay: immunoSEQ multiplex PCR; the TCRdb copy retains only in-frame clones and omits some. The sample yields approximately 35,000 clones, of which the top ten take up approximately 8.4%. The sequenced sample consisted of blood buffy coat. These receptors were collected from a woman between 18 and 69 years old with a cervical HPV16 infection that either progressed to CIN3+ or cleared (not recorded which).

Comments on this clone: The read comes to an end 3 residues before the CDR3 does, leaving the germline J gene to fill in the end. The chain combines TRBV5-5 with TRBJ2-1, with TRBD1 matching 7 bases. The V gene's germline CDR1 is SGHKS and CDR2 YYEKEE (reference sequence). Losses at the gene ends were 5 bases for V and 3 bases for J; bases not matched to a gene: 8. This CDR3 is 15 amino acids long. CDR3 sequence reads: CASSPTGEIYNEQFF. The sequenced part of the CDR3 DNA is TGTGCCAGCAGTCCAACAGGGGAAATCTACAATGAG.

In the case of this clone: The CDR3 end is not reached by the read, which stops 3 residues before it; the germline J gene fills it in. The chain recombines TRBV29-1 with TRBJ2-5; TRBD2 agrees at 9 bases. The V gene end was trimmed by 6 bases and the J gene end by 5 bases; junction bases not matched to a gene: 10. The CDR3 consists of 14 residues. Per germline, CDR1 SQVTM and CDR2 ANQGSEA. CDR3 DNA, as far as it was read: TGCAGCGTGGTAGCGGGAGTGGGGGTGGAGACC. The encoded protein is CSVVAGVGVET. In full, the CDR3 reads CSVVAGVGVETQYF.

Worth noting for this clone: Sequencing ends 3 residues short of the CDR3 end; the germline J gene provides the rest. The chain employs TRBV19 and TRBJ2-7; 11 nucleotides align to TRBD2. CDR3 length: 15 residues. Trimming cost V 5 bases and J 5 bases; bases outside gene matches: 8. Germline values: CDR1 LNHDA, CDR2 SQIVND (reference sequence). CDR3 sequence: CASSPIAGGPHEQYF. CDR3 bases read: TGTGCCAGTAGTCCAATAGCGGGAGGGCCGCACGAG.

Regarding this clone: The read ends 3 residues shy of where the CDR3 ends; the end is completed using the germline J gene. The V gene is TRBV20-1, the J gene TRBJ2-2; TRBD1 is a possible D gene (6 bases). Trimming took 6 bases from V and 3 from J, leaving 14 bases between them. This CDR3 has 14 amino acids. Germline V gives CDR1 DFQATT, CDR2 SNEGSKA (reference sequence). CDR3 DNA, as far as it was read: TGCAGTGCCCCAGGGGCGGCCGACACCGGGGAG. This codes for CSAPGAADTGE. The complete CDR3 protein is CSAPGAADTGELFF.

With regard to this clone: The read falls 3 residues short of the CDR3 end, and the missing part is taken from the germline J gene. This rearrangement joins TRBV20-1 to TRBJ2-1; the match to TRBD1 covers 7 bases. Germline V CDR1 and CDR2: DFQATT, SNEGSKA (reference sequence). The CDR3 consists of 16 residues. V trimming: 6 bases; J trimming: 0 bases; junction bases outside the gene matches: 11. The CDR3 DNA, read in part, is TGCAGTGCCAAACCGGACAGGATGAGCTCCTACAATGAG. Translation gives CSAKPDRMSSYNE. In full, the CDR3 is CSAKPDRMSSYNEQFF.

About this clone itself: The read comes to an end 3 residues before the CDR3 does, leaving the germline J gene to fill in the end. The chain carries TRBV10-3 and TRBJ2-2; TRBD2 matches at 16 bases. The CDR3 contains 16 residues. Germline V lookup: CDR1 ENHRY, CDR2 SYGVKD. V shed 6 bases, J shed 5 bases, and the junction held 3 bases outside the gene matches. The DNA read from the CDR3 is TGTGCCATCAGCTTGGGACTAGCGGGAGGGACCGGGGAG. Translation: CAISLGLAGGTGE. The entire CDR3 protein reads CAISLGLAGGTGELFF.

About this clone: The CDR3 end is not reached by the read, which stops 3 residues before it; the germline J gene fills it in. The gene calls are TRBV5-1 and TRBJ2-1; 7 nucleotides line up with TRBD1. The CDR3 runs 14 residues. With 0 bases clipped from V and 7 bases from J, the junction kept 4 bases outside the gene matches. CDR1 is SGHRS and CDR2 is YFSETQ in the germline V gene. The sequenced part of the CDR3 DNA is TGCGCCAGCAGCTTGGGAAGGGGGCAGAATGAG. Amino acid sequence: CASSLGRGQNE. The whole CDR3 protein reads CASSLGRGQNEQFF.

Details on this clone: The read terminates 3 residues before the CDR3 end, so the remaining end is supplied by the germline J gene. This chain joins TRBV6-2 or TRBV6-3 and TRBJ2-2, with 9 positions matching TRBD1. Germline V gene data show CDR1 as MNHEY and CDR2 as SVGEGT. The CDR3 extends over 15 amino acids. CDR3 sequence: CASSLTGGANEKLFF. The covered CDR3 bases are TGTGCCAGCAGCCTCACAGGGGGCGCCAATGAAAAG.

With respect to this clone: From the germline J gene comes the end of the CDR3, since the read stops 3 residues before it. The gene calls are TRBV30 and TRBJ1-3; unclear D gene. Germline V CDR1 and CDR2: GTSNPN, SVGIG (reference sequence). The CDR3 sequence is 15 residues long. Trimming left V 7 bases short and J 4 bases short, with 20 bases between. CDR3 loop: CAYKKRGPTGNTIYF. The CDR3 DNA, read in part, is TGTGCCTATAAGAAACGAGGGCCTACGGGAAACACC.

About this clone: The CDR3 end is not reached by the read, which stops 3 residues before it; the germline J gene fills it in. The chain employs TRBV30 and TRBJ1-1, with no clear D. V lost 3 bases and J 1 base, leaving 9 bases between the germline ends. Germline CDR1 and CDR2: GTSNPN and SVGIG (reference sequence). CDR3 length: 13 amino acids. The CDR3 here is CAWSRSQNTEAFF. The covered CDR3 bases are TGTGCCTGGAGCAGGTCCCAGAACACTGAA.

Regarding this clone: The observed sequence ends 3 residues before the CDR3 terminus, with the missing tail filled in from the germline J gene. The chain joins TRBV30 to TRBJ1-3; possible D gene TRBD1, 6 bases. The V end was cut by 5 bases, the J end by 0 bases, with 11 bases between. Germline V gene sequence: CDR1 GTSNPN, CDR2 SVGIG (reference sequence). The CDR3 runs 14 residues. The CDR3 DNA, read in part, is TGTGCCTGGGAATACAGGGACTCTGGAAACACC. It translates to CAWEYRDSGNT. In full, the CDR3 reads CAWEYRDSGNTIYF.

As concerns this clone: The CDR3 goes on 3 residues after the read ends, and that part is filled in from the germline J gene. The chain uses TRBV7-3 and TRBJ2-5, with D tentatively TRBD2 (6 bases). The CDR3 spans 15 residues. Germline V gives CDR1 SGHTA, CDR2 FQGTGA. V was trimmed by 4 bases and J by 2 bases, leaving 14 bases between them. The DNA read from the CDR3 is TGTGCCAGCAGCTCTGGTGGTGGGGGGCAAGAGACC. It translates to CASSSGGGGQET. From start to end, the CDR3 is CASSSGGGGQETQYF.

A note on this clone: Read sequence stops 3 residues before the CDR3 end, and the germline J gene provides the missing end. The chain has TRBV19 and TRBJ1-4, with TRBD1 as a possible D gene (5 bases). The CDR3 length is 15 residues. Per the germline V gene, CDR1 is LNHDA and CDR2 is SQIVND (reference sequence). The DNA read from the CDR3 is TGTGCCAGTAGTATAATCGACTCTGGGGCCAACGTA. Translation gives CASSIIDSGANV. The whole CDR3 sequence reads CASSIIDSGANVLFF.

Points on this clone: The CDR3 extends 3 residues past the end of the read, so its final part is completed from the germline J gene. This chain connects TRBV2 to TRBJ1-1; 7 nucleotides agree with TRBD1. The germline V gene encodes CDR1 SNHLY and CDR2 FYNNEI. The CDR3 spans 14 residues. Trimming took 6 bases from V and 3 from J; bases not matched to a gene: 7. CDR3 protein: CASSPRQGYTEAFF. CDR3 DNA, as far as it was read: TGTGCCAGCAGCCCCAGACAGGGTTACACTGAA. Full variable domain (remainder filled in from reference TRBV2 and TRBJ1-1): EPEVTQTPSHQVTQMGQEVILRCVPISNHLYFYWYRQILGQKVEFLVSFYNNEISEKSEIFDDQFSVERPDGSNFTLKIRSTKLEDSAMYFCASSPRQGYTEAFFGQGTRLTVV.

CDR3 residues: CASSSDRAEETQYF. The part of the CDR3 DNA that was read is TGTGCCAGTTCTTCGGACAGGGCTGAAGAGACC. This chain uses TRBV19 with TRBJ2-5; 8 bases map to TRBD1. The read is 3 residues too short to cover the CDR3 end, so that end is filled in from the germline J gene. V trimming: 8 bases; J trimming: 3 bases; junction bases outside the gene matches: 8. The CDR3 is 14 amino acids. The germline CDR1 and CDR2 sequences are LNHDA and SQIVND (reference sequence).

With respect to this clone: Read coverage stops 3 residues before the CDR3 terminus; the germline J gene supplies the remainder. V is TRBV20-1 and J is TRBJ1-5; perhaps TRBD1 as D (5 bases). Germline CDR1 DFQATT, CDR2 SNEGSKA (reference sequence). Trimming shortened V by 3 bases and J by 7 bases, and 16 bases separated the two germline ends. The CDR3 loop spans 14 amino acids. The chain's CDR3 is CSASPPGLEQPQHF. The sequenced part of the CDR3 DNA is TGCAGTGCTAGCCCGCCAGGGCTGGAACAGCCC.

About this clone itself: Read sequence stops 3 residues before the CDR3 end, and the germline J gene provides the missing end. The genes are TRBV13 and TRBJ2-3; 8 bases align to TRBD2. Unmatched junction bases numbered 7, after V lost 5 bases and J lost 0 bases. Per germline, CDR1 PRHDT and CDR2 FYEKMQ (reference sequence). The CDR3 length is 16 residues. This CDR3 is CASSHEAGVSTDTQYF. Partial CDR3 DNA: TGTGCCAGCAGCCACGAAGCGGGAGTAAGCACAGATACG.

Concerning this clone itself: The read terminates 3 residues ahead of where the CDR3 ends, so the germline J gene completes it. This chain links TRBV7-9 with TRBJ2-7; 7 nucleotides line up with TRBD1. The CDR3 length is 14 residues. The germline V gene has CDR1 SEHNR and CDR2 FQNEAQ (reference sequence). The V gene end was trimmed by 1 base and the J gene end by 3 bases; junction bases not matched to a gene: 3. The CDR3: CASSLGDRDYEQYF. CDR3 DNA, as far as it was read: TGTGCCAGCAGCTTAGGGGACAGAGACTACGAG.

As regards this clone: The sequenced fragment ends 3 residues before the CDR3 boundary, so the rest is inferred from the germline J gene. The chain combines TRBV5-4 with TRBJ1-4; 8 bases agree with TRBD1. V shed 5 bases and J 8 bases; nucleotides not matched to a gene: 8. CDR1 is SGHNT and CDR2 is YYREEE in the germline V gene (reference sequence). The CDR3 extends over 14 amino acids. CDR3 DNA, as far as it was read: TGTGCCAGCAGACCAGACAGGGGAGGCGAAAAA. This gives the protein CASRPDRGGEK. The entire CDR3 protein reads CASRPDRGGEKLFF. The full variable domain, with the rest looked up from reference TRBV5-4 and TRBJ1-4, is ETGVTQSPTHLIKTRGQQVTLRCSSQSGHNTVSWYQQALGQGPQFIFQYYREEENGRGNFPPRFSGLQFPNYSSELNVNALELDDSALYLCASRPDRGGEKLFFGSGTQLSVL.

As concerns this clone: The read stops 3 residues short of the end of the CDR3; the missing end is completed from the germline J gene. The genes are TRBV7-8 and TRBJ2-7; 9 nucleotides agree with TRBD2. V shed 0 bases, J shed 4 bases, and the junction held 4 bases outside the gene matches. Germline CDR1 SGHVS, CDR2 FQNEAQ. This CDR3 is built from 15 residues. The covered CDR3 bases are TGTGCCAGCAGCTTAGCCGGGACTAGCCATTACGAG. Its protein is CASSLAGTSHYE. The whole CDR3 sequence reads CASSLAGTSHYEQYF.

Comments on this clone: The CDR3 goes on 3 residues after the read ends, and that part is filled in from the germline J gene. V and J are TRBV2 and TRBJ1-4; the D is unclear. Germline loops: CDR1 SNHLY, CDR2 FYNNEI. The CDR3 is 14 amino acids. The sequenced part of the CDR3 DNA is TGTGCCAGCAGTGTAGCCACTTATAATTCACCA. Protein sequence: CASSVATYNSP. The complete CDR3 sequence is CASSVATYNSPLFF.

A word on this clone: Read coverage stops 3 residues before the CDR3 terminus; the germline J gene supplies the remainder. V usage is TRBV29-1 and J usage is TRBJ1-1; TRBD1 matches at 7 bases. Germline V lookup: CDR1 SQVTM, CDR2 ANQGSEA. Losses at the gene ends were 5 bases for V and 2 bases for J; bases not matched to a gene: 5. The CDR3 runs to 13 residues. The part of the CDR3 DNA that was read is TGCAGCGTTTCAAGACAGGGAAACACTGAA. As protein: CSVSRQGNTE. The whole CDR3 sequence is CSVSRQGNTEAFF.

Concerning this clone: The CDR3 end lies 3 residues beyond the end of the read and is filled in from the germline J gene. This rearrangement joins TRBV28 to TRBJ2-1, with a tentative D call TRBD2 (6 bases). The CDR3 loop spans 12 amino acids. Germline V gene data show CDR1 as MDHEN and CDR2 as SYDVKM. V was trimmed by 5 bases and J by 8 bases, leaving 10 bases between them. The CDR3 loop reads CASSPGGDEQFF. The sequenced CDR3 bases are TGTGCCAGCAGTCCCGGAGGGGATGAG.